Below, one TCR beta chain is given with its context. Study processing details: The assay estimated nucleated cells by amplifying reference gene primers. Here immunoSEQ multiplex PCR was the method, and the copy in TCRdb shows in-frame clones only, minus some. Clone size and the V and J calls come from that table; the DNA yielded D and trimming. The table has some 300,000 clones, more than 70% seen once; the top ten hold 5.5% to 8%. This sample is part of a study of blood T cell repertoires in COVID-19. Overall study: From the United States, Italy and Spain came samples of acute and convalescent COVID-19. Nucleic acid was either cDNA or gDNA, and it came from T cells, B-cell-depleted T cells, or PBMCs.

Germline CDR1 and CDR2: SGHTA and FQGTGA. V lost 5 bases, J lost 3 bases, and 4 bases stayed unmatched. The CDR3 sequence is 15 residues long. This chain connects TRBV7-3 to TRBJ2-3; 11 positions match TRBD1. The sample taken for sequencing was peripheral blood. The receptor was isolated from a woman in her twenties or thirties who had recovered from COVID-19. Here the CDR3 reads CASSPGQGATDTQYF. CDR3 coding DNA: TGTGCCAGCAGCCCAGGACAGGGGGCTACAGATACGCAGTATTTT.